These T cell receptor beta chains were read from a single sample in a study of T cells after yellow fever vaccination. TCRdb used MiXCR to reprocess the 5' RACE reads, holding one entry per CDR3 protein. The table includes some 500,000 distinct CDR3 sequences, approximately 15% detected once. Source: PBMCs, taken on the day of the yellow fever booster vaccination. The receptors come from a man aged 25-45 years who received the YFV17D yellow fever vaccine. Both conserved end residues are part of each CDR3. A D gene is named only where the DNA matches it firmly. Some rows mark clone size as missing; the rest say once, few, many or name a class of expanded clone.

D,size,length,V,J,CDR3,DNA
TRBD2,-,18,TRBV6-2/TRBV6-3,TRBJ2-1,CASSRLAGAGGIYNEQFF,TGTGCCAGCAGTCGACTAGCGGGAGCTGGTGGAATATACAATGAGCAGTTCTTC
-,-,15,TRBV5-1,TRBJ2-3,CASSLERAGSDTQYF,TGCGCCAGCAGCTTGGAGAGGGCCGGGTCCGATACGCAGTATTTT
-,few,14,TRBV6-1,TRBJ1-1,CASGDRMSSTEAFF,TGTGCCAGCGGTGACAGGATGAGTTCCACTGAAGCTTTCTTT
-,few,16,TRBV4-1,TRBJ1-1,CASSQPERGKGTEAFF,TGCGCCAGCAGCCAACCCGAGAGGGGGAAGGGCACTGAAGCTTTCTTT
-,few,15,TRBV7-2,TRBJ2-7,CASSLEGGQIGEQYF,TGTGCCAGCAGCTTAGAGGGGGGTCAGATCGGCGAGCAGTACTTC
TRBD2,-,16,TRBV7-9,TRBJ2-1,CASNPSTSEAANEQFF,TGTGCCAGCAACCCATCGACTAGCGAAGCAGCCAATGAGCAGTTCTTC
-,-,15,TRBV25-1,TRBJ2-6,CASSEFGDGANVLTF,TGTGCCAGCAGTGAATTTGGGGATGGGGCCAACGTCCTGACTTTC
TRBD2,few,17,TRBV12-3/TRBV12-4,TRBJ2-1,CASSLRGTSGLYNEQFF,TGTGCCAGCAGTTTAAGGGGGACTAGCGGGCTCTACAATGAGCAGTTCTTC
-,few,17,TRBV5-5,TRBJ2-6,CASSFSHRAPGANVLTF,TGTGCCAGCAGCTTTTCCCACAGGGCCCCTGGGGCCAACGTCCTGACTTTC
-,many,11,TRBV7-2,TRBJ2-2,CASSPAGELFF,TGTGCCAGCAGCCCCGCCGGGGAGCTGTTTTTT
TRBD1,-,17,TRBV20-1,TRBJ1-3,CSASGLTGGMVGNTIYF,TGCAGTGCTAGTGGATTAACAGGGGGCATGGTTGGAAACACCATATATTTT
TRBD2,-,14,TRBV27,TRBJ2-7,CASSDSGAPYEQYF,TGTGCCAGCAGTGATAGCGGGGCCCCCTACGAGCAGTACTTC
-,few,13,TRBV15,TRBJ2-5,CATSRDSKETQYF,TGTGCCACCAGCAGGGACTCGAAAGAGACCCAGTACTTC
-,few,16,TRBV21-1,TRBJ1-5,CASSKQGDVVNQPQHF,TGTGCCAGCAGCAAACAGGGAGATGTGGTCAATCAGCCCCAGCATTTT
TRBD1,few,13,TRBV20-1,TRBJ2-1,CSAERDRYNEQFF,TGCAGTGCTGAGAGGGACAGGTACAATGAGCAGTTCTTC
-,few,13,TRBV5-1,TRBJ1-2,CASSFDSHYGYTF,TGCGCCAGCAGCTTCGACAGTCACTATGGCTACACCTTC
TRBD2,few,17,TRBV7-2,TRBJ2-1,CASSPMGLAGRYNEQFF,TGTGCCAGCAGCCCGATGGGACTAGCGGGGCGCTACAATGAGCAGTTCTTC
TRBD2,-,15,TRBV10-3,TRBJ2-1,CAISESGSSYNEQFF,TGTGCCATCAGTGAAAGCGGGAGCTCCTACAATGAGCAGTTCTTC
TRBD1,-,14,TRBV20-1,TRBJ1-5,CSANQGGFNQPQHF,TGCAGTGCTAACCAGGGGGGATTCAATCAGCCCCAGCATTTT
-,few,15,TRBV5-1,TRBJ2-2,CASSLAARRAGELFF,TGCGCCAGCAGCTTGGCCGCGAGACGGGCCGGGGAGCTGTTTTTT
-,many,14,TRBV20-1,TRBJ2-7,CSARDPRVRGEQYF,TGCAGTGCTAGAGATCCGAGAGTTAGGGGAGAGCAGTACTTC
-,few,13,TRBV12-3/TRBV12-4,TRBJ2-2,CASSLLGWGELFF,TGTGCCAGCAGTTTGCTGGGGTGGGGGGAGCTGTTTTTT
TRBD2,few,13,TRBV20-1,TRBJ2-2,CSVSGRSTGELFF,TGCAGTGTAAGCGGGAGAAGCACCGGGGAGCTGTTTTTT